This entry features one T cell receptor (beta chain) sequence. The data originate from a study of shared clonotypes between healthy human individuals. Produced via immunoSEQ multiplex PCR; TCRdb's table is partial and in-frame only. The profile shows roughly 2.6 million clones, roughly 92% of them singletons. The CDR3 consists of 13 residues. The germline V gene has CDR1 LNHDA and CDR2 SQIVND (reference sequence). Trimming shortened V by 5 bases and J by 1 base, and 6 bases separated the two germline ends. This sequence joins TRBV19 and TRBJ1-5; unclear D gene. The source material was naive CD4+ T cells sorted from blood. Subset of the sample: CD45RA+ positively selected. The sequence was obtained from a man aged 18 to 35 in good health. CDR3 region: CASSGASNQPQHF. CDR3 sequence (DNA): TGTGCCAGTAGTGGCGCAAGCAATCAGCCCCAGCATTTT. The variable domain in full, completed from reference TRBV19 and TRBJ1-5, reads DGGITQSPKYLFRKEGQNVTLSCEQNLNHDAMYWYRQDPGQGLRLIYYSQIVNDFQKGDIAEGYSVSREKKESFPLTVTSAQKNPTAFYLCASSGASNQPQHFGDGTRLSIL.